Presented here are 2 T cell receptor beta chains from one specimen sequenced in a study of T cells expressing NK-cell markers. TCRdb re-called the 5' RACE reads; every CDR3 protein appears as one record, without DNA. This table lists under 500,000 distinct CDR3 sequences. The sample comprised blood T cells: a sorted CD56 or NKG2C T cell subset, CD4+ or CD8+ T cells, or bulk PBMC T cells (not recorded which). The receptors originated from a woman between 18 and 69 years old in good health.

This chain links TRBV10-3 with TRBJ1-3. The CDR3 loop spans 11 amino acids. Germline loops: CDR1 ENHRY, CDR2 SYGVKD. CDR3 residues: CAISEGYTIYF.

The chain recombines TRBV7-2 with TRBJ2-5; TCRdb indicates TRBD2, and absent DNA this call remains unverified. CDR3 length: 15 residues. Germline lookup yields CDR1 SGHTA and CDR2 FQGNSA. The CDR3 loop reads CASSFNSGMVGTQYF.